This T cell receptor (beta chain) emerged from a study of spatial heterogeneity in lung cancer. Study details: Matched bulk RNA-seq yielded a T cell module score, and TCR transcript counts in tumor regions correlated strongly with that score. General observations from the study: The number of expanded tumor alpha and beta chains correlated with mutation number.

Each CDR3 protein is one row after TCRdb ran MiXCR on the 5' RACE reads. Of over 25,000 distinct CDR3 sequences listed, approximately 7.7% are singletons. V shed 5 bases and J 4 bases; nucleotides not matched to a gene: 11. The CDR3 has 16 residues. Germline loops: CDR1 LNHDA, CDR2 SQIVND (reference sequence). Time point denoted: sample taken at primary tumor resection. This clonotype was recorded at least ten times. Its antigen is unidentified. The chain links TRBV19 to TRBJ1-5; 7 nucleotides line up with TRBD1. This material consisted of lung tumor tissue, taken at surgery. The receptor was isolated from a male donor with early-stage non-small cell lung cancer. CDR3 DNA: TGTGCCAGTAGTGTCCTACCGGGACAGAAGAATCAGCCCCAGCATTTT. This sequence encodes CASSVLPGQKNQPQHF.